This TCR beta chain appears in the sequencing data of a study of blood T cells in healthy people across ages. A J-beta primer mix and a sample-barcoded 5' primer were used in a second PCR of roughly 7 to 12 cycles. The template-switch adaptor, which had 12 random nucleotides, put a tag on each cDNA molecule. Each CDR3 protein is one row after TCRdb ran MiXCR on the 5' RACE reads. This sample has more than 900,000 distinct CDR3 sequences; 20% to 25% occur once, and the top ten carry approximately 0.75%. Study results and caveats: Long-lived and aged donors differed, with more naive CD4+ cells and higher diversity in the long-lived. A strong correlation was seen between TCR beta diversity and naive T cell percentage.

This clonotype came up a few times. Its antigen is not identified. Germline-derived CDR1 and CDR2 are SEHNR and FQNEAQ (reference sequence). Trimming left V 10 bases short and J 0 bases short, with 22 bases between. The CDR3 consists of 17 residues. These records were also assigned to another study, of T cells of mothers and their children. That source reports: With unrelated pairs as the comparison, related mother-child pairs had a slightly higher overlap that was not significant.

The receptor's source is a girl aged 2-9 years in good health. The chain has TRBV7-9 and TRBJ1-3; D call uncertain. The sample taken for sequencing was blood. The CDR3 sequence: CAIRSLTRSLSGNTIYF. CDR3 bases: TGTGCCATTCGTTCCTTAACCCGGTCTCTCTCTGGAAACACCATATATTTT.